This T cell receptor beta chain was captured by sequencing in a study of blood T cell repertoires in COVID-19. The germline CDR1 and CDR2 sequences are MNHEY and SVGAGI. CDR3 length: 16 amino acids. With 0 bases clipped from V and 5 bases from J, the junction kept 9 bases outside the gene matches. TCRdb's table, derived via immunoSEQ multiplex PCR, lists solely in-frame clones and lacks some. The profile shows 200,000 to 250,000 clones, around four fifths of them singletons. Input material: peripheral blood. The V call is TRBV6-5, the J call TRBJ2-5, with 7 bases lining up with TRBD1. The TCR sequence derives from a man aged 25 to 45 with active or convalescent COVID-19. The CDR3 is CASSYSSGRGYETQYF. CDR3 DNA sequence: TGTGCCAGCAGTTACTCGAGTGGCAGGGGGTATGAGACCCAGTACTTC.